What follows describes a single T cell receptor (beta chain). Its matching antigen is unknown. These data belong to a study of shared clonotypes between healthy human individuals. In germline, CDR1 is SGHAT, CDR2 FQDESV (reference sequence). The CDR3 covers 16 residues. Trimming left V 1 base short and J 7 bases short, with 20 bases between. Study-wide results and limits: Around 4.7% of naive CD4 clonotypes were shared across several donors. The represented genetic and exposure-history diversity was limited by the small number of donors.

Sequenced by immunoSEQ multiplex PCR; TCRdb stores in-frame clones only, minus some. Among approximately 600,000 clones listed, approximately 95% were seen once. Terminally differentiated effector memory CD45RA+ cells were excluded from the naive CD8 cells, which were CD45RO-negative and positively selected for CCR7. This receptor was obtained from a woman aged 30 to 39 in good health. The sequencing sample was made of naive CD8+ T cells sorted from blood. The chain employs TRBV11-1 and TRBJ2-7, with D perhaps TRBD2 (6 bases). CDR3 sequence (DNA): TGTGCCAGCAGCTTAGGGTCCGGGACTGCCCCGGGGGAGCAGTACTTC. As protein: CASSLGSGTAPGEQYF.